Included here is one T cell receptor beta chain sequence, with context. Original processing notes: Amplifying reference gene primers gave estimates of nucleated cell counts. The table came from immunoSEQ multiplex PCR; TCRdb's copy has only in-frame clones and leaves some out. V and J calls and clone size follow that table, whereas D and trimming were derived from the DNA. The profile shows roughly 100,000 clones, roughly 92% of them singletons. The data belong to a study of blood T cell repertoires in COVID-19. Looking at the study overall: The cDNA or gDNA used as material had been derived from T cells, B-cell-depleted T cells, or PBMCs.

Recruited during active infection, patients (from Seattle) were subsequently followed longitudinally. The TCR was taken from a woman aged 50 to 60 with COVID-19, enrolled during active disease. Sequenced: peripheral blood.

The CDR3 is CASSPTWGAPGGTQYF. CDR3 in DNA: TGTGCCAGCAGCCCTACCTGGGGCGCTCCAGGTGGGACCCAGTACTTC. J is TRBJ2-5 and V is TRBV3-1 (or the pseudogene TRBV3-2); tentatively, D is TRBD1 (5 bases). This CDR3 contains 16 residues. Germline values: CDR1 LGHDT, CDR2 YNNKEL (reference sequence). V lost 4 bases to trimming and J lost 7 bases, with 22 bases between them.